The 27 T cell receptor beta chains given below trace back to one sample, sequenced in a study of beta chain features in type 1 diabetes. Study results and caveats: TCRB CDR3s from Type 1 diabetes patients were moderately but significantly shorter in all four CD4+ subsets.

For these receptors, no antigen is known. Sequencing targeted expressed TCRB transcripts, as all isolated RNA had been reverse transcribed. The method was immunoSEQ multiplex PCR; TCRdb's version includes in-frame clones alone and lacks a portion of them. The table has hundreds of thousands of clones, about an eighth seen once. The sample consisted of naive CD4+ T cells from blood. These receptors originate from a man between 18 and 35 years old with type 1 diabetes.

V and J are TRBV30 and TRBJ1-5, with 7 positions matching TRBD1. This CDR3 is built from 17 residues. CDR1 is GTSNPN and CDR2 is SVGIG in the germline V gene (reference sequence). After removal of 2 bases from V and 2 bases from J, the junction contained 12 bases not matched to a gene. CDR3 sequence: CAWSLTGVVGGNQPQHF. In DNA form, the CDR3 reads TGTGCCTGGAGTCTCACAGGGGTGGTAGGGGGCAATCAGCCCCAGCATTTT.

This clone appeared many times. Distinct nucleotide sequences in the sample also encode this CDR3. The J gene is TRBJ2-5, the V gene TRBV7-2; D unresolved. Germline-derived CDR1 and CDR2 are SGHTA and FQGNSA. The V end was cut by 5 bases, the J end by 2 bases, with 3 bases between. CDR3 length equals 11 residues. CDR3 in DNA: TGTGCCAGCAGCCTACAAGAGACCCAGTACTTC. Residues: CASSLQETQYF.

The CDR3, as DNA: TGTGCCAGCAGTTCCCCGGTGGTAGCGGGGGGGGAGACCCAGTACTTC. It encodes CASSSPVVAGGETQYF. The genes are TRBV6-5 and TRBJ2-5; TRBD2 matches 11 bases. CDR1 is MNHEY, CDR2 SVGAGI, per germline. CDR3 length equals 16 residues. V lost 4 bases, J lost 5 bases, and 9 bases stayed unmatched.

This clone was counted between two and nine times. The genes are TRBV6-5 and TRBJ2-7; 11 nucleotides agree with TRBD1. Germline V CDR1 and CDR2: MNHEY, SVGAGI. This CDR3 comprises 14 residues. The junction had 3 bases not matched to a gene; V was cut back by 4 bases and J by 4 bases. This CDR3 is CASSLDRGQYEQYF. As DNA, the CDR3 is TGTGCCAGCAGTTTGGACAGGGGGCAGTACGAGCAGTACTTC.

This clone was observed a handful of times. The J gene is TRBJ2-5, the V gene TRBV4-1; 7 nucleotides line up with TRBD1. The J segment lost 1 base and the V segment lost 5 bases, leaving 4 bases of the junction unmatched. The CDR3 is made up of 14 amino acids. Germline CDR1 MGHRA, CDR2 YSYEKL. CDR3 in amino acids: CASSKGQVQETQYF. CDR3 coding DNA: TGCGCCAGCAGCAAAGGACAGGTCCAAGAGACCCAGTACTTC.

The J gene is TRBJ2-3, the V gene TRBV18; D possibly corresponds to TRBD2 (6 bases). CDR1 is KGHSH, CDR2 LQKENI, per germline. The CDR3 has 16 residues. V lost 0 bases and J 0 bases, leaving 10 bases between the germline ends. CDR3 DNA sequence: TGTGCCAGCTCACCACCGATCGGGACTAGCACAGATACGCAGTATTTT. It translates to CASSPPIGTSTDTQYF.

This clone was seen only a few times. This rearrangement joins TRBV7-2 to TRBJ2-7; 11 bases are a match to TRBD1. Trimming removed 0 bases from V and 7 bases from J; junction bases left unmatched: 11. This CDR3 spans 17 amino acids. The V gene's germline CDR1 is SGHTA and CDR2 FQGNSA. The CDR3 loop reads CASSLAGWTGGEGEQYF. DNA of the CDR3: TGTGCCAGCAGCTTAGCAGGATGGACAGGGGGCGAAGGGGAGCAGTACTTC. The full variable domain, its missing parts supplied by reference TRBV7-2 and TRBJ2-7, is GAGVSQSPSNKVTEKGKDVELRCDPISGHTALYWYRQSLGQGLEFLIYFQGNSAPDKSGLPSDRFSAERTGGSVSTLTIQRTQQEDSAVYLCASSLAGWTGGEGEQYFGPGTRLTVT.

This clone has only a few counts. The rearrangement links TRBV7-9 to TRBJ2-5; TRBD1 might be the D (6 bases). Looked up from germline, CDR1 is SEHNR and CDR2 is FQNEAQ (reference sequence). V was pared by 4 bases and J by 4 bases, with 13 bases between. The CDR3 runs to 14 residues. The CDR3, as DNA: TGTGCCAGCAGCTCAGGGGTTGCAGGAGAGACCCAGTACTTC. It codes for CASSSGVAGETQYF.

This clone occurred a few times. V and J are TRBV15 and TRBJ1-1; D call uncertain. The V gene's germline CDR1 is LNHNV and CDR2 YYDKDF (reference sequence). The CDR3 length is 12 residues. Trimming took 3 bases from V and 7 from J, leaving 9 bases between them. CDR3 in DNA: TGTGCCACCAGCAGCCCTTGGGGTGAAGCTTTCTTT. Its protein product is CATSSPWGEAFF.

This clone was observed a handful of times. The chain employs TRBV16 and TRBJ1-2; tentative D call: TRBD1 (6 bases). The V and J ends lost 0 bases and 4 bases respectively, with 9 bases between them. Germline lookup yields CDR1 KGHSY and CDR2 FQNENV. The CDR3 covers 14 residues. The CDR3 DNA follows: TGTGCCAGCAGCCAATCCAGGGACACCTATGGCTACACCTTC. Protein: CASSQSRDTYGYTF.

This clone was seen more than once but under ten times. The chain links TRBV5-1 to TRBJ2-7; 8 bases are shared with TRBD1. In germline, CDR1 is SGHRS, CDR2 YFSETQ. V was clipped by 4 bases and J by 0 bases; unmatched bases: 9. This CDR3 is built from 16 residues. The CDR3 region is CASSAARDRYSYEQYF. CDR3 nucleotides: TGCGCCAGCAGCGCGGCCCGGGACAGGTACTCCTACGAGCAGTACTTC.

There are a few counts of this clone. The chain joins TRBV19 to TRBJ2-5; TRBD1 aligns across 9 bases. The CDR3 runs 14 residues. CDR1 LNHDA and CDR2 SQIVND come from the germline V gene (reference sequence). V shed 5 bases and J 2 bases; nucleotides not matched to a gene: 3. CDR3 in amino acids: CASSHRGRQETQYF. DNA for the CDR3: TGTGCCAGTAGTCACAGGGGGCGGCAAGAGACCCAGTACTTC.

The sample holds a few counts of this clone. This chain connects TRBV6-5 to TRBJ2-1; no definite D call. The length of the CDR3 is 11 residues. Trimming stripped 9 bases from V and 6 bases from J, with 9 bases between. Germline lookup yields CDR1 MNHEY and CDR2 SVGAGI. The CDR3 loop is CASSLSNEQFF. CDR3 in DNA: TGTGCCAGTTCCTTGTCCAATGAGCAGTTCTTC.

This clone was picked up a small number of times. This chain links TRBV9 with TRBJ2-7; possibly TRBD1 for D (5 bases). The CDR3 extends over 14 amino acids. CDR1 SGDLS and CDR2 YYNGEE come from the germline V gene. The V end lost 0 bases, the J end lost 3 bases, and 10 bases lay between the germline ends. CDR3 sequence: CASSVDQGSYEQYF. As DNA, the CDR3 is TGTGCCAGCAGCGTAGATCAGGGCAGCTACGAGCAGTACTTC.

The chain carries TRBV4-1 and TRBJ2-3; 10 bases map to TRBD1. Trimming at V came to 0 bases and at J to 2 bases, leaving 5 bases not matched to a gene. Per the germline V gene, CDR1 is MGHRA and CDR2 is YSYEKL. The CDR3 spans 17 residues. CDR3 coding DNA: TGCGCCAGCAGCCAAGACCCCGGACAGGGGGTCACAGATACGCAGTATTTT. This codes for CASSQDPGQGVTDTQYF.

This clone has a handful of counts. The rearrangement links TRBV18 to TRBJ2-5; D not resolved. CDR1 and CDR2 from the germline V gene are KGHSH and LQKENI. Trimming stripped 6 bases from V and 5 bases from J, with 13 bases between. The CDR3 has 13 amino acids. In DNA form, the CDR3 reads TGTGCCAGCTCGCCCCGGATGGAGGAGACCCAGTACTTC. Its translation: CASSPRMEETQYF.

V and J are TRBV10-3 and TRBJ1-1; weak D call: TRBD1 (6 bases). With 3 bases removed from V and 9 bases from J, the gap between germline ends came to 14 bases. Germline V CDR1 and CDR2: ENHRY, SYGVKD. The CDR3 extends over 13 amino acids. CDR3 sequence: CAISDPDSRKAFF. The CDR3 nucleotides are TGTGCCATCAGTGACCCGGACAGCAGGAAAGCTTTCTTT.

This clone was picked up a small number of times. This chain uses TRBV30 with TRBJ1-6, with 10 positions matching TRBD1. CDR1 is GTSNPN and CDR2 is SVGIG in the germline V gene (reference sequence). CDR3 size: 17 residues. The trim removed 2 bases at V and 10 bases at J, leaving 14 bases unmatched. CDR3 nucleotide sequence: TGTGCCTGGAGTCGTATTCTACAGGGACAGGGGAACTCACCCCTCCACTTT. This codes for CAWSRILQGQGNSPLHF.

There are a few counts of this clone. This chain links TRBV6-6 with TRBJ1-2; unclear D gene. Germline values: CDR1 MNHNY, CDR2 SVGAGI (reference sequence). V gave up 7 bases and J gave up 8 bases, with 11 bases separating them. The length of the CDR3 is 11 residues. The CDR3 region has the DNA TGTGCCAGCAAGCGTCGGGAAGGCTACACCTTC. It is translated as CASKRREGYTF.

The chain combines TRBV7-2 with TRBJ1-5; D ambiguous. Germline V gene lookup returns CDR1 SGHTA and CDR2 FQGNSA. This CDR3 contains 14 residues. Trimming removed 0 bases at V and 9 bases at J, with 12 bases between. The CDR3 sequence: CASSLAPNSGPQHF. CDR3 DNA sequence: TGTGCCAGCAGCTTAGCTCCTAACAGCGGGCCCCAGCATTTT.

This clone came up a few times. The CDR3 coding sequence is TGTGCCAGCAGCTTGATAAGGGCGATTGGGACCGGGGAGCTGTTTTTT. It encodes CASSLIRAIGTGELFF. The V gene is TRBV7-8, the J gene TRBJ2-2; D uncertain. The CDR3 runs to 16 residues. From germline, CDR1 is SGHVS and CDR2 FQNEAQ. V was clipped by 3 bases and J by 5 bases, with 16 bases between them.

This clone was counted only a few times. The chain links TRBV7-9 to TRBJ2-7, with D uncertain. Per the germline V gene, CDR1 is SEHNR and CDR2 is FQNEAQ (reference sequence). The CDR3 covers 13 residues. Trimming took off 3 bases at V and 3 bases at J, with 9 bases between the two ends. The CDR3 region has the DNA TGTGCCAGCAGCTTCGCCGGCCTCTACGAGCAGTACTTC. Protein product: CASSFAGLYEQYF.

This clone was observed a handful of times. The chain carries TRBV9 and TRBJ2-3; 9 bases align to TRBD2. Germline V lookup: CDR1 SGDLS, CDR2 YYNGEE. This CDR3 is 15 amino acids long. With V trimmed by 2 bases and J by 10 bases, 11 bases remained unmatched. The CDR3 is CASSVSGGKQNAQYF. The DNA for the CDR3 is TGTGCCAGCAGCGTGAGCGGGGGGAAACAGAATGCGCAGTATTTT.

V usage is TRBV15 and J usage is TRBJ2-1, with 13 bases aligning to TRBD2. Trimming removed 3 bases from V and 0 bases from J; junction bases left unmatched: 11. CDR3 length: 20 amino acids. CDR1 is LNHNV and CDR2 is YYDKDF in the germline V gene (reference sequence). For the CDR3, the DNA is TGTGCCACCAGCAGCCCCGGGACTAGCGGGGCCTCGAGCTCCTACAATGAGCAGTTCTTC. The encoded protein is CATSSPGTSGASSSYNEQFF.

This chain uses TRBV2 with TRBJ1-5; 8 bases line up with TRBD1. Germline CDR1 reads SNHLY; CDR2 reads FYNNEI. With V trimmed by 3 bases and J by 2 bases, 9 bases remained unmatched. The CDR3 is 17 residues long. CDR3 in DNA: TGTGCCAGCAGTGATGGACAGGGTATGGTACGCAATCAGCCCCAGCATTTT. It translates to CASSDGQGMVRNQPQHF.

V and J are TRBV7-3 and TRBJ1-1; TRBD1 might be the D (6 bases). This CDR3 has 13 amino acids. Between the trimmed V and J ends, which lost 3 bases and 5 bases, there was a span of 10 bases. Germline V gene sequence: CDR1 SGHTA, CDR2 FQGTGA. The CDR3: CASSFQGKTEAFF. CDR3 DNA sequence: TGTGCCAGCAGCTTCCAGGGGAAAACTGAAGCTTTCTTT.

This clone has more than one count but fewer than ten. This chain connects TRBV5-6 to TRBJ2-1; D may be TRBD1 (6 bases). V shed 4 bases and J shed 8 bases, with 16 bases lying between them. This CDR3 is built from 14 residues. Germline CDR1 SGHDT, CDR2 YYEEEE. CDR3 nucleotides: TGTGCCAGCAGCCCAGAACAGGGATCCCATGAGCAGTTCTTC. Translation: CASSPEQGSHEQFF.